This T cell receptor beta chain was captured in a study of T cell clonotyping in hematopoietic cell transplantation. The wider study: Cytoreduction preceded collection of pretransplant recipient samples.

Study findings and constraints: Higher Inverse Simpson Index values in graft donor and pretransplant recipient predicted broader posttransplant TCR diversity.

Time point described: recipient sample about 28 days before transplant, after cytoreduction. Sequenced by immunoSEQ multiplex PCR; TCRdb stores in-frame clones only, minus some. The profile shows 20,000 to 30,000 clones, about 79% of them singletons. For this clone: The antigen is undetermined.

This TCR came from a woman aged 60-75 years with acute myeloid leukemia. Some clones in this sample may be carry-over from other donors' samples. The specimen was peripheral blood mononuclear cells, collected before stem cell transplant.

The CDR3 sequence: CASSGSGDPYEQYF. CDR3 sequence (DNA): TGTGCCAGCAGTGGGTCGGGGGATCCCTACGAGCAGTACTTC. The chain carries TRBV6-1 and TRBJ2-7; D possibly corresponds to TRBD2 (6 bases). Deletions cut 4 bases from V and 2 bases from J, with 12 bases between. CDR1 is MNHNS, CDR2 SASEGT, per germline. The CDR3 totals 14 residues.